A selection of T cell receptor beta chains follows, all from one sample in a study of human T cells and chemical hapten exposure. TCRdb reprocessed the RACE reads with MiXCR, giving one entry per CDR3 protein. The repertoire holds approximately 60,000 distinct CDR3 sequences, with 9.9% as singletons. The sample was whole blood, taken in connection with sensitization to the hapten diphenylcyclopropenone (DPC). The receptors were sampled from a man aged 35 to 55 with alopecia areata. Some clones in this sample may be carry-over from other donors' samples. CDR3s include the opening cysteine and the closing phenylalanine or tryptophan. D genes are given only for firm matches. Expanded clones are given a class, and other clones once, few, many or no size at all.

>.|TRBV20-1|15|TRBD2|TRBJ2-3
CSARDGLAETDTQYF
TGCAGTGCTAGGGACGGACTAGCGGAAACAGATACGCAGTATTTT
>few|TRBV6-6|16|.|TRBJ1-2
CASSYSSREIDYGYTF
TGTGCCAGCAGTTACTCCTCCAGGGAGATAGACTATGGCTACACCTTC
>.|TRBV20-1|14|.|TRBJ1-1
CSASREALNTEAFF
TGCAGTGCATCAAGGGAGGCGCTGAACACTGAAGCTTTCTTT
>.|TRBV29-1|12|.|TRBJ2-3
CSVDWSTDTQYF
TGCAGCGTAGACTGGTCCACAGATACGCAGTATTTT
>many|TRBV7-3|19|TRBD2|TRBJ2-3
CASSRMGTSGRRLADTQYF
TGTGCCAGCAGCCGGATGGGGACTAGCGGGAGACGCTTGGCAGATACGCAGTATTTT
>few|TRBV9|14|TRBD1|TRBJ2-7
CASSAGQGAGEQYF
TGTGCCAGCAGCGCCGGACAGGGGGCCGGAGAGCAGTACTTC
>.|TRBV5-1|14|TRBD2|TRBJ2-7
CASSMKGGDYEQYF
TGCGCCAGCAGCATGAAGGGAGGGGACTACGAGCAGTACTTC
>few|TRBV3-1|15|TRBD2|TRBJ2-7
CASSQRGLGTYEQYF
TGTGCCAGCAGCCAAAGGGGACTAGGAACCTACGAGCAGTACTTC
>many|TRBV7-6|15|TRBD2|TRBJ2-1
CASSYGLAGSNEQFF
TGTGCCAGCAGCTATGGACTAGCGGGGTCCAATGAGCAGTTCTTC
>few|TRBV20-1|15|TRBD2|TRBJ2-1
CSAPTASGGYNEQFF
TGCAGTGCCCCCACTGCCAGCGGGGGCTACAATGAGCAGTTCTTC
>.|TRBV12-3/TRBV12-4|18|TRBD2|TRBJ2-1
CASSLASHTSGRYNEQFF
TGTGCCAGCAGTTTAGCGTCCCATACTAGCGGGAGGTACAATGAGCAGTTCTTC
>few|TRBV25-1|12|TRBD2|TRBJ2-7
CASKREGYEQYF
TGTGCCAGCAAGCGGGAGGGGTACGAGCAGTACTTC
>many|TRBV7-2|16|TRBD2|TRBJ2-1
CASSHRTSGRTNEQFF
TGTGCCAGCAGCCACCGGACTAGCGGGAGGACCAATGAGCAGTTCTTC
>many|TRBV28|11|.|TRBJ2-7
CASSSWGEQYF
TGTGCCAGCAGCAGCTGGGGCGAGCAGTACTTC
>.|TRBV6-6|15|TRBD2|TRBJ2-5
CASIPGLANQETQYF
TGTGCCAGCATACCCGGACTAGCGAACCAAGAGACCCAGTACTTC
>.|TRBV27|16|TRBD2|TRBJ2-1
CASKGTSGRSYNEQFF
TGTGCCAGCAAAGGGACTAGCGGGAGATCCTACAATGAGCAGTTCTTC
>.|TRBV7-8|16|TRBD2|TRBJ2-3
CASSSRTSGSTDTQYF
TGTGCCAGCAGCTCCCGGACTAGCGGTAGCACAGATACGCAGTATTTT
>many|TRBV5-4|15|TRBD2|TRBJ2-3
CASSLRASGDDTQYF
TGTGCCAGCAGCTTGCGGGCTAGCGGAGATGATACGCAGTATTTT
>.|TRBV28|14|.|TRBJ2-7
CASSRHPFYYEQYF
TGTGCCAGCAGCCGACACCCTTTCTACTACGAGCAGTACTTC
>many|TRBV28|13|TRBD1|TRBJ2-5
CASRSTGSETQYF
TGTGCCAGCAGGTCGACAGGGTCAGAGACCCAGTACTTC
>few|TRBV5-1|12|.|TRBJ2-3
CASSSGADTQYF
TGCGCCAGCAGCTCAGGGGCAGATACGCAGTATTTT
>.|TRBV20-1|15|.|TRBJ2-1
CSARAGPSSYNEQFF
TGCAGTGCTAGAGCGGGCCCGAGCTCCTACAATGAGCAGTTCTTC
>many|TRBV20-1|14|TRBD2|TRBJ2-7
CSAHTGLASSEQYF
TGCAGTGCTCATACGGGACTAGCTTCGTCCGAGCAGTACTTC
>few|TRBV7-9|15|TRBD2|TRBJ2-5
CASSLRTSGQETQYF
TGTGCCAGCAGCCTAAGGACTAGCGGACAAGAGACCCAGTACTTC
>many|TRBV7-8|14|TRBD2|TRBJ2-5
CASSPPAGEETQYF
TGTGCCAGCAGCCCCCCAGCGGGAGAAGAGACCCAGTACTTC
>many|TRBV6-6|12|.|TRBJ1-5
CASSYSGQPQHF
TGTGCCAGCAGTTACTCAGGTCAGCCCCAGCATTTT
>.|TRBV20-1|16|TRBD2|TRBJ2-1
CSARSGLALTYNEQFF
TGCAGTGCTAGGTCGGGACTAGCGCTGACCTACAATGAGCAGTTCTTC
>few|TRBV7-8|14|TRBD1|TRBJ2-3
CASSPPTGEDTQYF
TGTGCCAGCAGTCCACCGACAGGGGAAGATACGCAGTATTTT
>.|TRBV4-1|16|TRBD2|TRBJ2-1
CASSQPPGTSYNEQFF
TGCGCCAGCAGCCAACCTCCCGGGACTAGCTACAATGAGCAGTTCTTC
>.|TRBV9|12|.|TRBJ2-4
CASSGGSNIQYF
TGTGCCAGCAGCGGCGGCTCGAACATTCAGTACTTC
>.|TRBV6-5|14|.|TRBJ1-1
CASRPGLGNTEAFF
TGTGCCAGCAGGCCGGGGCTGGGAAACACTGAAGCTTTCTTT
>many|TRBV5-1|16|.|TRBJ2-7
CASSLNWNGSGDEQYF
TGCGCCAGCAGCTTAAATTGGAACGGGTCCGGGGACGAGCAGTACTTC
>many|TRBV20-1|12|TRBD1|TRBJ2-1
CSASTGGNEQFF
TGCAGTGCTTCGACAGGGGGCAATGAGCAGTTCTTC
>.|TRBV9|15|TRBD2|TRBJ2-5
CASSVVGLAPETQYF
TGTGCCAGCAGCGTAGTGGGACTAGCGCCAGAGACCCAGTACTTC
>many|TRBV11-2|15|TRBD1|TRBJ2-1
CASSAADRGRDEQFF
TGTGCCAGCAGCGCAGCGGACAGGGGGCGCGATGAGCAGTTCTTC
>.|TRBV27|15|TRBD1|TRBJ1-1
CASSLLSTGDIEAFF
TGTGCCAGCAGTCTCCTATCGACAGGGGATATTGAAGCTTTCTTT
>few|TRBV7-9|15|TRBD1|TRBJ1-3
CAIRTGRNSGNTIYF
TGTGCCATTCGGACAGGGAGAAACTCTGGAAACACCATATATTTT
>many|TRBV10-3|17|TRBD1|TRBJ2-6
CAIRPGTGPPGANVLTF
TGTGCCATCCGCCCCGGGACAGGGCCCCCTGGGGCCAACGTCCTGACTTTC